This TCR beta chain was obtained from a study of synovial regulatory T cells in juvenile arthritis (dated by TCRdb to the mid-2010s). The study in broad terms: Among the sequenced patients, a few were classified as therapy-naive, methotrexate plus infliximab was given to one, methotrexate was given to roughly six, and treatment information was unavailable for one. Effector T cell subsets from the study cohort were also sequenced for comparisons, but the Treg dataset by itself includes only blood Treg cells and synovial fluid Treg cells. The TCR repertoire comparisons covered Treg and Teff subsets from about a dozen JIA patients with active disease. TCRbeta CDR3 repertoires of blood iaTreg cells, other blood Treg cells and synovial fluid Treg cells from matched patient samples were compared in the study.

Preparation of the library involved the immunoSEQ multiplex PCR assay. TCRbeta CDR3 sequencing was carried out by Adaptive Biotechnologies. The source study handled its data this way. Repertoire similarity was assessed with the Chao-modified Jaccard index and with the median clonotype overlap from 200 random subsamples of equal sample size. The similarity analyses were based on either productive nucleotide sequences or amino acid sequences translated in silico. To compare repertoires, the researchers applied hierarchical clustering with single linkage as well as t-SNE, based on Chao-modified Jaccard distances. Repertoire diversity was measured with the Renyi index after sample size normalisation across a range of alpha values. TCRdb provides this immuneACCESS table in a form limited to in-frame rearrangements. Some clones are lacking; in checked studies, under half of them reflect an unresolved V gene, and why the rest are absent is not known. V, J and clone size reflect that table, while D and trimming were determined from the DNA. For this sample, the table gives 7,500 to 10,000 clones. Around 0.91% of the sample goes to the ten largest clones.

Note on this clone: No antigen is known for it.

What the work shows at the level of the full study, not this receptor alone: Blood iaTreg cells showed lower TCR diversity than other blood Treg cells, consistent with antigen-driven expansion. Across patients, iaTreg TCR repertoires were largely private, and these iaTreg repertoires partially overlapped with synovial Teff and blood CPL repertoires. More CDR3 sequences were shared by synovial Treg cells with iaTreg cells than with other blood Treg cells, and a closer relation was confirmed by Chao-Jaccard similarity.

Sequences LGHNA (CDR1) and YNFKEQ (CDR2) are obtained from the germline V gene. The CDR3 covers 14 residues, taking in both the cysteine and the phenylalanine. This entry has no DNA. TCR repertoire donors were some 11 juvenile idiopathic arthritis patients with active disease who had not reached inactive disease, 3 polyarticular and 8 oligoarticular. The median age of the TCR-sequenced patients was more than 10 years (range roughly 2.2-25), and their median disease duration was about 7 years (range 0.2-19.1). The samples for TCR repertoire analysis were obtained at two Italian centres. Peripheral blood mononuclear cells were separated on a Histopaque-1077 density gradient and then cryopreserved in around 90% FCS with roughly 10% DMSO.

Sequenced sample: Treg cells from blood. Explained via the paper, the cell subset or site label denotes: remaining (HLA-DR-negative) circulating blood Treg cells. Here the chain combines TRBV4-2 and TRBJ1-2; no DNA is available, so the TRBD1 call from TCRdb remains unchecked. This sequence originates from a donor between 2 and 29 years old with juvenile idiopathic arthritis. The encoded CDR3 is CASSQGDKNYGYTF.